Below are 10 T cell receptor beta chains sequenced from a single sample in a study of CD8 T cells in Susac syndrome. Roughly 0.45 to 1 ug RNA was reverse transcribed with random hexamers. TCRdb reprocessed the immunoSEQ multiplex PCR reads with MiXCR, giving one entry per CDR3 protein. The sample consists of around 200,000 distinct CDR3 sequences, approximately 94% of them appearing once. The sample comprised CD4+ T cells from PBMCs. These receptors were taken from a human donor with Susac syndrome.

This clonotype was observed once. The V gene is TRBV5-1, the J gene TRBJ2-1; 13 positions agree with TRBD2. V was clipped by 4 bases and J by 7 bases; unmatched bases: 5. The germline V gene has CDR1 SGHRS and CDR2 YFSETQ. The CDR3 sequence is 15 residues long. The CDR3 DNA follows: TGCGCCAGCAGCACCCAACTAGCGGGGGGGAATGAGCAGTTCTTC. Translating it yields CASSTQLAGGNEQFF.

The chain is built from TRBV3-1 and TRBJ2-7; 7 bases agree with TRBD1. Germline assignment: CDR1 LGHDT and CDR2 YNNKEL (reference sequence). The J segment lost 0 bases and the V segment lost 5 bases, leaving 4 bases of the junction unmatched. The CDR3 runs 14 residues. CDR3 sequence: CASSGTVGSYEQYF. The CDR3 nucleotides are TGTGCCAGCAGCGGGACAGTGGGCTCCTACGAGCAGTACTTC.

The chain is built from TRBV29-1 and TRBJ1-1; possible D gene TRBD1, 5 bases. This CDR3 is 11 amino acids long. The V end was cut by 4 bases, the J end by 4 bases, with 7 bases between. Looked up from germline, CDR1 is SQVTM and CDR2 is ANQGSEA. The CDR3 DNA reads TGCAGCGTTGTCAGGGTCACTGAAGCTTTCTTT. This encodes CSVVRVTEAFF.

This rearrangement joins TRBV7-9 to TRBJ1-1; 7 bases map to TRBD1. This CDR3 is built from 17 residues. Losses at the gene ends were 4 bases for V and 1 base for J; bases not matched to a gene: 12. Germline V CDR1 and CDR2: SEHNR, FQNEAQ (reference sequence). Here the CDR3 reads CASSSPETQGKNTEAFF. CDR3 sequence (DNA): TGTGCCAGCAGCTCACCTGAGACACAGGGGAAGAACACTGAAGCTTTCTTT.

The chain combines TRBV29-1 with TRBJ2-3; D ambiguous. The V gene lost 0 bases and the J gene lost 5 bases, with 18 bases spanning the gap. The CDR3 sequence is 16 residues long. Per the germline V gene, CDR1 is SQVTM and CDR2 is ANQGSEA. DNA of the CDR3: TGCAGCGTTGAAGAAGTGGGCAGGCCGACGGTAGATACGCAGTATTTT. Protein product: CSVEEVGRPTVDTQYF.

The chain uses TRBV4-3 and TRBJ1-1; D unresolved. V was pared by 0 bases and J by 0 bases, with 8 bases between. Germline assignment: CDR1 LGHNA and CDR2 YSLEER. The CDR3 extends over 15 amino acids. The CDR3 loop reads CASSQDLRLNTEAFF. The CDR3 nucleotides read TGCGCCAGCAGCCAAGATTTACGGTTGAACACTGAAGCTTTCTTT.

This chain connects TRBV6-6 to TRBJ2-1, with a weak D call TRBD2 (6 bases). Trimming took off 6 bases at V and 6 bases at J, with 12 bases between the two ends. Per the germline V gene, CDR1 is MNHNY and CDR2 is SVGAGI (reference sequence). The CDR3 contains 13 residues. The CDR3 protein is CASSHLTSNEQFF. Here the CDR3 DNA reads TGTGCCAGCAGCCACTTGACTAGCAATGAGCAGTTCTTC.

The chain's CDR3 is CASSSTSGGTGELFF. Here the CDR3 DNA reads TGTGCCAGCAGCTCTACTAGCGGAGGCACCGGGGAGCTGTTTTTT. This sequence joins TRBV7-8 and TRBJ2-2, with 8 bases identical to TRBD2. The germline gives CDR1 SGHVS, CDR2 FQNEAQ. The CDR3 has 15 residues. V lost 4 bases and J lost 4; bases outside the gene matches: 5. The whole variable domain, remainder taken from reference TRBV7-8 and TRBJ2-2, is GAGVSQSPRYKVAKRGQDVALRCDPISGHVSLFWYQQALGQGPEFLTYFQNEAQLDKSGLPSDRFFAERPEGSVSTLKIQRTQQEDSAVYLCASSSTSGGTGELFFGEGSRLTVL.

This chain uses TRBV28 with TRBJ2-7; TRBD2 matches at 13 bases. Germline V gene sequence: CDR1 MDHEN, CDR2 SYDVKM. The CDR3 sequence is 14 residues long. J gave up 7 bases and V 6 bases, and 6 bases lay outside the gene matches. The CDR3 reads CASRLAGGPTEQYF. CDR3 nucleotide sequence: TGTGCCAGCAGACTAGCGGGGGGGCCTACTGAGCAGTACTTC. Full variable domain (missing parts from reference TRBV28 and TRBJ2-7): DVKVTQSSRYLVKRTGEKVFLECVQDMDHENMFWYRQDPGLGLRLIYFSYDVKMKEKGDIPEGYSVSREKKERFSLILESASTNQTSMYLCASRLAGGPTEQYFGPGTRLTVT.

The V and J genes are TRBV12-3 or TRBV12-4 and TRBJ1-5; no clear D gene. Trimming removed 2 bases at V and 3 bases at J, with 11 bases between. CDR3 size: 15 residues. This CDR3 reads CASSLFSSHNQPQHF. As DNA, the CDR3 is TGTGCCAGCAGTTTATTCAGCAGTCACAATCAGCCCCAGCATTTT.